These 5 T cell receptor beta chains originate from one sample sequenced in a study of blood T cells in healthy people across ages. A second about 7 to 12 cycle PCR used barcoded and J-beta primers. TCRdb re-called the 5' RACE reads with MiXCR, one entry per CDR3 protein. The sample yields roughly 680,000 distinct CDR3 sequences, 40% to 65% seen once. Material for sequencing was blood. Every receptor here comes from a woman over 75 in good health.

The chain couples TRBV10-3 to TRBJ2-5; 7 bases agree with TRBD1. CDR1 is ENHRY and CDR2 is SYGVKD in the germline V gene. After removal of 2 bases from V and 9 bases from J, the junction contained 12 bases not matched to a gene. This CDR3 comprises 15 residues. The CDR3 spells CAISEPQLGTGAQYF. CDR3 bases: TGTGCCATCAGTGAGCCCCAACTTGGAACAGGGGCCCAGTACTTC.

The gene calls are TRBV6-5 and TRBJ1-2; maybe TRBD1 (5 bases). Looked up from germline, CDR1 is MNHEY and CDR2 is SVGAGI. The V and J ends lost 2 bases and 7 bases respectively, with 14 bases between them. This CDR3 has 14 residues. The CDR3 protein is CASSYGGSSSGYTF. The CDR3 DNA reads as TGTGCCAGCAGTTACGGGGGGTCGAGCTCTGGCTACACCTTC.

This chain links TRBV25-1 with TRBJ2-1, with 9 bases fitting TRBD2. The DNA end favors TRBJ2-7, so the J call may be wrong. Germline values: CDR1 MGHDK, CDR2 SYGVNS. The CDR3 covers 18 residues. CDR3 sequence: CASSPRPRREGPYNEQYF. The CDR3 nucleotides read TGTGCCAGCAGTCCCCGCCCCCGGCGGGAGGGCCCCTACAATGAGCAGTACTTC.

This clonotype was recorded many times. The chain links TRBV7-6 to TRBJ1-6; no firm D call. V was trimmed by 7 bases and J by 4 bases, leaving 11 bases between them. The CDR3 covers 14 residues. Germline lookup yields CDR1 SGHVS and CDR2 FNYEAQ. CDR3 region: CASTSGTYNSPLHF. The CDR3 nucleotides read TGTGCCAGCACCTCCGGCACATATAATTCACCCCTCCACTTT. The full variable domain, rest sourced from reference TRBV7-6 and TRBJ1-6, is GAGVSQSPRYKVTKRGQDVALRCDPISGHVSLYWYRQALGQGPEFLTYFNYEAQQDKSGLPNDRFSAERPEGSISTLTIQRTEQRDSAMYRCASTSGTYNSPLHFGNGTRLTVT.

V gene TRBV20-1 combines with J gene TRBJ2-4; the match to TRBD2 covers 9 bases. CDR1 is DFQATT and CDR2 is SNEGSKA in the germline V gene (reference sequence). The CDR3 is made up of 13 amino acids. V lost 6 bases to trimming and J lost 6 bases; unmatched junction nucleotides: 6. CDR3 protein: CSASTSGRNIQYF. The CDR3 region has the DNA TGCAGTGCATCGACTAGCGGACGAAACATTCAGTACTTC.